This T cell receptor beta chain was sequenced during a study of cytomegalovirus exposure and HLA in healthy donors. Study-wide findings and caveats: Most sequenced TCRs were rare (though some public TCRs occurred in many donors). Beyond CMV serostatus, there was no information to go on about immune exposure. In presence/absence analyses, roughly uniform sequencing depth across donors was assumed.

Primers: 60 Vbeta forward and 13 Jbeta reverse. Clones were read by immunoSEQ multiplex PCR, and TCRdb kept only the in-frame ones, dropping some. Altogether over 55,000 clones are present, around 85% being singletons, with the ten largest covering over 1.5%. At sampling all donors were nominally healthy, likely with unrecorded immune exposures. In regard to this clone: Its antigen is still unknown.

CDR1 and CDR2 from the germline V gene are SGHTA and FQGNSA. This CDR3 has 12 amino acids. Trimming removed 1 base from V and 8 bases from J, with 8 bases in between. The receptor was derived from a middle-aged man in good health and CMV-seronegative. The sample was PBMCs. This chain uses TRBV7-2 with TRBJ1-2; D remains ambiguous. This CDR3 reads CASSLDYGGYTF. As DNA, the CDR3 is TGTGCCAGCAGCTTAGACTACGGAGGCTACACCTTC.